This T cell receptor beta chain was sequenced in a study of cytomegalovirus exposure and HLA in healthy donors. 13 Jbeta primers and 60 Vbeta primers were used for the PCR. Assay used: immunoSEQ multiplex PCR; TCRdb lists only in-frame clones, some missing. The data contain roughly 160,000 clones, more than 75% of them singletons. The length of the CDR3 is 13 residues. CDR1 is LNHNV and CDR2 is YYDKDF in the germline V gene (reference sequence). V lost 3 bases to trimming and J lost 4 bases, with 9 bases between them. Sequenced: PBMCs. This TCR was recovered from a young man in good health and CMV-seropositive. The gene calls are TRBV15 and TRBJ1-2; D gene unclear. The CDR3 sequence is CATSRAVAYGYTF. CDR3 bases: TGTGCCACCAGCAGGGCGGTGGCCTATGGCTACACCTTC. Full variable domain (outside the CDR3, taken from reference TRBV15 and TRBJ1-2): DAMVIQNPRYQVTQFGKPVTLSCSQTLNHNVMYWYQQKSSQAPKLLFHYYDKDFNNEADTPDNFQSRRPNTSFCFLDIRSPGLGDTAMYLCATSRAVAYGYTFGSGTRLTVV.